The 16 T cell receptor beta chains given below trace back to one sample, sequenced in a study of shared clonotypes between healthy human individuals. Sequenced by immunoSEQ multiplex PCR; TCRdb stores in-frame clones only, minus some. The sample yields 2 million or so clones, roughly 95% seen once. Material: naive CD4+ T cells sorted from blood. Subset defined: CD45RA+ positively selected. These receptors originate from a man aged 18-30 years in good health.

V usage is TRBV7-2 and J usage is TRBJ1-5, with 7 nucleotides matching TRBD1. Unmatched junction bases numbered 3, after V lost 3 bases and J lost 1 base. The germline CDR1 and CDR2 sequences are SGHTA and FQGNSA. The CDR3 extends over 15 amino acids. CDR3 coding DNA: TGTGCCAGCAGCTTGGGACAGCAGAGCAATCAGCCCCAGCATTTT. Residues: CASSLGQQSNQPQHF.

This clone appeared a few times. V is TRBV5-6 and J is TRBJ1-6, with D tentatively TRBD1 (6 bases). CDR1 SGHDT and CDR2 YYEEEE come from the germline V gene. Trimming shortened V by 4 bases and J by 4 bases, and 21 bases separated the two germline ends. This CDR3 comprises 18 residues. The CDR3 here is CASSLYGYARGYNSPLHF. The CDR3 bases are TGTGCCAGCAGCCTGTATGGCTATGCAAGGGGGTATAATTCACCCCTCCACTTT. The full variable domain, rest sourced from reference TRBV5-6 and TRBJ1-6, is DAGVTQSPTHLIKTRGQQVTLRCSPKSGHDTVSWYQQALGQGPQFIFQYYEEEERQRGNFPDRFSGHQFPNYSSELNVNALLLGDSALYLCASSLYGYARGYNSPLHFGNGTRLTVT.

The chain combines TRBV25-1 with TRBJ2-1, with D possibly TRBD1 on 5 matching bases. V was cut by 5 bases and J by 7 bases, with 12 bases left in between. The germline V gene has CDR1 MGHDK and CDR2 SYGVNS. CDR3 length: 13 amino acids. Here the CDR3 DNA reads TGTGCCAGCAGTAAACGCAGGGCTAATGAGCAGTTCTTC. Translating it yields CASSKRRANEQFF.

This chain connects TRBV5-1 to TRBJ2-3; 8 bases are a match to TRBD2. The CDR3 contains 16 residues. Trimming took 3 bases from V and 2 from J; bases not matched to a gene: 8. Germline CDR1 reads SGHRS; CDR2 reads YFSETQ. The CDR3 bases are TGCGCCAGCAGCTCCCCCCCCGGGAGGGCCACAGATACGCAGTATTTT. Amino acids: CASSSPPGRATDTQYF.

In this sample, this clone turned up a few times. Other DNA variants within this sample encode the same CDR3. CDR3 residues: CASSPDRGNSPLHF. CDR3 DNA sequence: TGTGCCAGCTCACCGGACAGGGGTAATTCACCCCTCCACTTT. V gene TRBV18 combines with J gene TRBJ1-6; 9 bases line up with TRBD1. The ends lost 3 bases at V and 6 bases at J; junction bases unmatched: 0. Looked up from germline, CDR1 is KGHSH and CDR2 is LQKENI. The length of the CDR3 is 14 residues.

The rearrangement links TRBV7-8 to TRBJ1-1, with 7 bases aligning to TRBD1. V lost 4 bases, J lost 4 bases, and 9 bases stayed unmatched. This CDR3 spans 15 amino acids. Germline lookup yields CDR1 SGHVS and CDR2 FQNEAQ. CDR3 sequence: CASSYWTGSGTEAFF. In DNA form, the CDR3 reads TGTGCCAGCAGCTACTGGACAGGTTCAGGCACTGAAGCTTTCTTT.

The J gene is TRBJ1-2, the V gene TRBV5-6, with TRBD1 matching 9 bases. CDR3 length equals 14 residues. With 5 bases clipped from V and 7 bases from J, the junction kept 9 bases outside the gene matches. CDR1 and CDR2 from the germline V gene are SGHDT and YYEEEE. CDR3 sequence: CASRWDRVLSGYTF. The CDR3 nucleotides are TGTGCCAGCAGATGGGACAGGGTTCTATCTGGCTACACCTTC.

V is TRBV27 and J is TRBJ1-2; the match to TRBD1 covers 8 bases. This CDR3 contains 14 residues. Germline loops: CDR1 MNHEY, CDR2 SMNVEV (reference sequence). With 4 bases clipped from V and 5 bases from J, the junction kept 6 bases outside the gene matches. CDR3 coding DNA: TGTGCCAGCAGTTCGGGGGACAGGAGGTATGGCTACACCTTC. Translated, it gives CASSSGDRRYGYTF.

This clone was seen a handful of times. Other DNA sequences within the sample encode an identical CDR3. The chain links TRBV5-1 to TRBJ2-7; D is uncertain. The germline CDR1 and CDR2 sequences are SGHRS and YFSETQ. V dropped 0 bases and J dropped 2 bases, with 6 bases sitting between them. The CDR3 spans 13 residues. For the CDR3, the DNA is TGCGCCAGCAGCTTGGGGGGTACCTACGAGCAGTACTTC. Translated: CASSLGGTYEQYF. Full variable domain (remainder filled in from reference TRBV5-1 and TRBJ2-7): KAGVTQTPRYLIKTRGQQVTLSCSPISGHRSVSWYQQTPGQGLQFLFEYFSETQRNKGNFPGRFSGRQFSNSRSEMNVSTLELGDSALYLCASSLGGTYEQYFGPGTRLTVT.

As for this clone: Other nucleotide sequences in the sample specify the same CDR3. The rearrangement joins TRBV5-1 to TRBJ2-2; 8 bases align to TRBD1. CDR3 length: 15 residues. Germline CDR1 reads SGHRS; CDR2 reads YFSETQ. J lost 0 bases, V lost 3 bases, and 1 base had no gene match. This chain's CDR3 is CASSSGQANTGELFF. CDR3 coding DNA: TGCGCCAGCAGCTCGGGACAGGCGAACACCGGGGAGCTGTTTTTT. Filled out from reference TRBV5-1 and TRBJ2-2, the complete variable domain reads KAGVTQTPRYLIKTRGQQVTLSCSPISGHRSVSWYQQTPGQGLQFLFEYFSETQRNKGNFPGRFSGRQFSNSRSEMNVSTLELGDSALYLCASSSGQANTGELFFGEGSRLTVL.

The genes are TRBV7-9 and TRBJ1-6; TRBD1 matches 7 bases. Germline CDR1 is SEHNR and CDR2 is FQNEAQ (reference sequence). The CDR3 loop spans 15 amino acids. The J segment lost 7 bases and the V segment lost 1 base, leaving 4 bases of the junction unmatched. The CDR3 nucleotides read TGTGCCAGCAGCTTAGGACAGGGCCCCAATTCACCCCTCCACTTT. This sequence encodes CASSLGQGPNSPLHF.

The chain recombines TRBV6-1 with TRBJ2-3, with D possibly TRBD2 on 5 matching bases. The germline V gene encodes CDR1 MNHNS and CDR2 SASEGT. The CDR3 loop spans 15 amino acids. The CDR3 sequence is CAGLALPSSTDTQYF. In nucleotides, the CDR3 is TGTGCGGGGTTAGCGTTACCTTCTAGCACAGATACGCAGTATTTT.

This clone was picked up one time. CDR3 nucleotides: TGTGCCATCAGTGATGCGCTAGCGGGTCTGACCGGGGAGCTGTTTTTT. The encoded protein is CAISDALAGLTGELFF. The V and J genes are TRBV10-3 and TRBJ2-2; 8 positions match TRBD2. Losses at the gene ends were 3 bases for V and 5 bases for J; bases not matched to a gene: 8. The CDR3 length is 16 residues. Germline V CDR1 and CDR2: ENHRY, SYGVKD.

The chain uses TRBV29-1 and TRBJ1-6, with 9 nucleotides matching TRBD1. The V gene end was trimmed by 0 bases and the J gene end by 9 bases; junction bases not matched to a gene: 9. Germline assignment: CDR1 SQVTM and CDR2 ANQGSEA. This CDR3 has 16 residues. The CDR3: CSVEDGTGSLVSPLHF. The CDR3, as DNA: TGCAGCGTTGAAGATGGGACAGGGTCTTTGGTTTCACCCCTCCACTTT.

The chain joins TRBV6-5 to TRBJ2-1; TRBD2 aligns across 14 bases. Per the germline V gene, CDR1 is MNHEY and CDR2 is SVGAGI. CDR3 size: 16 residues. After removal of 2 bases from V and 6 bases from J, the junction contained 3 bases not matched to a gene. The CDR3 nucleotides read TGTGCCAGCAGTTACCGACTAGCGGGAGGGGGCAATGAGCAGTTCTTC. Amino acids: CASSYRLAGGGNEQFF.

The rearrangement joins TRBV27 to TRBJ1-2; D is undetermined. The CDR3 loop spans 15 amino acids. V was shortened by 0 bases and J by 2 bases, with 10 bases between the two germline ends. Per germline, CDR1 MNHEY and CDR2 SMNVEV (reference sequence). DNA of the CDR3: TGTGCCAGCAGTTTATCCCCGGAAGGGAACTATGGCTACACCTTC. This encodes CASSLSPEGNYGYTF.